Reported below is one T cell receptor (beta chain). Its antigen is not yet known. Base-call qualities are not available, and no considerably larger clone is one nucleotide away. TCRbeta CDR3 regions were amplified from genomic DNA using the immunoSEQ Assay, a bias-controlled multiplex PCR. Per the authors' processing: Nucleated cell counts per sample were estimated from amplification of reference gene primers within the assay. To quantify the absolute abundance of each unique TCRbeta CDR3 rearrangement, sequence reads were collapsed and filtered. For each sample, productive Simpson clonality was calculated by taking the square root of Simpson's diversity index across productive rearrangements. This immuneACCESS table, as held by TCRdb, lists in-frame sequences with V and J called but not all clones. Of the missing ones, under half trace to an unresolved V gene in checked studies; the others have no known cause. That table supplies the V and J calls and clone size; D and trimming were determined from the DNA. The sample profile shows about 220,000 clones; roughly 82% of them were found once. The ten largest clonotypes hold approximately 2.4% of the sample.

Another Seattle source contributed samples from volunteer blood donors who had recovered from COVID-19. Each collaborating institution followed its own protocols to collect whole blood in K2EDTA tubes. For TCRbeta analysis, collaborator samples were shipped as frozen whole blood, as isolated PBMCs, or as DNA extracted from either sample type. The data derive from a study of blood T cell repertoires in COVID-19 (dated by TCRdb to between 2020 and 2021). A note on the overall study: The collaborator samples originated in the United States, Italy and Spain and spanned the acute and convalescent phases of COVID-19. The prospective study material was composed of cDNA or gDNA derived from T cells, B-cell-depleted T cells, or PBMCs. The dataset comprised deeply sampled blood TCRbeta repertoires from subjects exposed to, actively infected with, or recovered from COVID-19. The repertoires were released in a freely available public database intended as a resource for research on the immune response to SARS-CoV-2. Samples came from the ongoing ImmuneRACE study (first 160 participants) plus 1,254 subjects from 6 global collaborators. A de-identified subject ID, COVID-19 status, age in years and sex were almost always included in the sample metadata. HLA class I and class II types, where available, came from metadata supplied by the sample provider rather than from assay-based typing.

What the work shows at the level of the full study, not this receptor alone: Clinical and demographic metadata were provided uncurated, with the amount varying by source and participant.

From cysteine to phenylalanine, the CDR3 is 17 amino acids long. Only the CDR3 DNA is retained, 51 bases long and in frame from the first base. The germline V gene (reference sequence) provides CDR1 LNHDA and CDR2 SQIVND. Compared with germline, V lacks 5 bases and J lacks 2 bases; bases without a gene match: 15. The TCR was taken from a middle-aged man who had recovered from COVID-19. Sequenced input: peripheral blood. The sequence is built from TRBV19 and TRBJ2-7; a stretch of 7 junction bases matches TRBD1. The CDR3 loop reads CASSPRTHRGSTYEQYF. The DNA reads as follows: TGTGCCAGTAGTCCCCGAACTCACAGGGGTAGCACCTACGAGCAGTACTTC.